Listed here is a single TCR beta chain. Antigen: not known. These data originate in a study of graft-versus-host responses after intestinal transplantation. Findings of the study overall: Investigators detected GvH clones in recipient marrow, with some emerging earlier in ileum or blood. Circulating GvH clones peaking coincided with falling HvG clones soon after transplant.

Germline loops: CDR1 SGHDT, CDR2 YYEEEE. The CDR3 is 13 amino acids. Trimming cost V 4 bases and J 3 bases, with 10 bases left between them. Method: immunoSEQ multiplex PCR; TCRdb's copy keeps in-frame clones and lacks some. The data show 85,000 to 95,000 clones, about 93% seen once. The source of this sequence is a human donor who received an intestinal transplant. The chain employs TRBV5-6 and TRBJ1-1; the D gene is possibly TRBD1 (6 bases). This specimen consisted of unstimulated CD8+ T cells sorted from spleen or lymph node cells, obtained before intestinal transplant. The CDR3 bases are TGTGCCAGCAGCCCGGCAGGGGACACTGAAGCTTTCTTT. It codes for CASSPAGDTEAFF.